A selection of T cell receptor beta chains follows, all from one sample in a study of cytomegalovirus exposure and HLA in healthy donors. TCRdb's copy holds only in-frame clones and misses some; the assay was immunoSEQ multiplex PCR. The sample records fewer than 85,000 clones, approximately 74% being singletons. Material for sequencing was PBMCs. The receptors come from a man aged 35 to 55 in good health and CMV-seropositive. Each CDR3 is given with its conserved first and last residue. D genes are given only for firm matches. Not every row has a clone size; where given, it reads once, few, many or a size class.

J	size	V	D	CDR3	DNA
TRBJ2-1	many	TRBV10-3	.	CAISPGLMKRDQYNEQFF	TGTGCCATCAGTCCCGGACTAATGAAAAGGGATCAATACAATGAGCAGTTCTTC
TRBJ2-7	.	TRBV7-9	TRBD2	CASSSTTSGIVGGEQYF	TGTGCCAGCAGCTCTACGACTAGCGGGATTGTAGGGGGTGAGCAGTACTTC
TRBJ1-5	.	TRBV10-3	.	CAISESMGGASNQPQHF	TGTGCCATCAGTGAGTCGATGGGGGGGGCGAGCAATCAGCCCCAGCATTTT
TRBJ1-3	few	TRBV27	.	CASSPGVLSGNTIYF	TGTGCCAGCAGTCCAGGGGTCCTCTCTGGAAACACCATATATTTT
TRBJ1-3	.	TRBV6-1	TRBD1	CASSEAGTGVLGTIYF	TGTGCCAGCAGTGAAGCCGGGACAGGGGTATTGGGCACCATATATTTT
TRBJ2-1	.	TRBV7-9	.	CSSSPQYNEQFF	TGTTCCAGCAGCCCCCAGTACAATGAGCAGTTCTTC
TRBJ1-5	.	TRBV6-6	.	CASSYSPDPAGQPQHF	TGTGCCAGCAGTTACTCCCCAGATCCAGCAGGTCAGCCCCAGCATTTT
TRBJ1-1	.	TRBV27	TRBD1	CASRQGVGEAFF	TGTGCCAGCAGACAGGGGGTAGGAGAAGCTTTCTTT
TRBJ2-6	.	TRBV6-1	.	CASSQISGANVLTF	TGTGCCAGCAGTCAGATCTCTGGGGCCAACGTCCTGACTTTC
TRBJ1-3	.	TRBV5-6	.	CASSFGAYSGNTIYF	TGTGCCAGCAGCTTTGGGGCATACTCTGGAAACACCATATATTTT
TRBJ1-2	.	TRBV28	.	CASRGDGGYTF	TGTGCCAGCAGGGGCGACGGCGGCTACACCTTC
TRBJ1-1	.	TRBV5-4	.	CASSPGTKNTEAFF	TGTGCCAGCAGCCCCGGGACTAAGAACACTGAAGCTTTCTTT
TRBJ2-3	.	TRBV9	.	CASSVEAGSVTDTQYF	TGTGCCAGCAGCGTAGAGGCAGGGTCGGTCACAGATACGCAGTATTTT
TRBJ1-4	.	TRBV6-1	TRBD1	CASSETGTGGEKLFF	TGTGCCAGCAGTGAAACCGGGACAGGGGGCGAAAAACTGTTTTTT
TRBJ2-3	.	TRBV9	.	CASSVAWSGDTQYF	TGTGCCAGCAGCGTAGCTTGGTCGGGAGATACGCAGTATTTT
TRBJ2-3	few	TRBV7-9	TRBD1	CASSLGTGTDTQYF	TGTGCCAGCAGCTTAGGGACAGGGACAGATACGCAGTATTTT
TRBJ1-6	.	TRBV9	.	CASSVVGHGNSPLHF	TGTGCCAGCAGCGTAGTGGGACACGGGAATTCACCCCTCCACTTT
TRBJ2-5	.	TRBV29-1	.	CSVVGNTVRGGAQYF	TGCAGCGTTGTAGGTAACACGGTTCGTGGAGGAGCCCAGTACTTC
TRBJ1-1	.	TRBV30	.	CAWSVGTEGTEAFF	TGTGCCTGGAGCGTCGGGACGGAGGGCACTGAAGCTTTCTTT
TRBJ1-3	.	TRBV9	.	CASSGTQENTIYF	TGTGCCAGCAGCGGAACCCAGGAAAACACCATATATTTT
TRBJ2-5	.	TRBV28	.	CASSFSGEETQYF	TGTGCCAGCAGTTTCTCCGGGGAAGAGACCCAGTACTTC
TRBJ2-7	.	TRBV30	.	CAWSRTEYEQYF	TGTGCCTGGAGCCGTACAGAGTACGAGCAGTACTTC
TRBJ2-6	.	TRBV4-1	.	CASSQDSGLTGANVLTF	TGCGCCAGCAGCCAAGACTCAGGGCTAACTGGGGCCAACGTCCTGACTTTC
TRBJ2-7	.	TRBV10-2	.	CASSDLNSYEQYF	TGCGCCAGCAGTGACCTAAACTCCTACGAGCAGTACTTC
TRBJ2-1	.	TRBV7-2	TRBD2	CASSLVWAGGAYNEQFF	TGTGCCAGCAGCTTAGTGTGGGCGGGAGGTGCTTACAATGAGCAGTTCTTC
TRBJ1-1	.	TRBV9	TRBD1	CASSVGSGGGAFF	TGTGCCAGCAGCGTAGGTTCAGGGGGCGGCGCTTTCTTT
TRBJ2-2	.	TRBV7-2	.	CASSFQGLGDGELFF	TGTGCCAGCAGCTTTCAAGGACTGGGCGACGGGGAGCTGTTTTTT
TRBJ1-6	.	TRBV5-8	.	CASSPGRVRSPLHF	TGTGCCAGCAGCCCGGGAAGGGTGCGGTCACCCCTCCACTTT
TRBJ1-2	.	TRBV6-6	.	CASRETAYGYTF	TGTGCCAGCAGAGAGACAGCCTATGGCTACACCTTC
TRBJ2-7	.	TRBV2	TRBD1	CASSRQGHEQYF	TGTGCCAGCAGCCGACAGGGGCACGAGCAGTACTTC
TRBJ2-5	few	TRBV9	.	CASSGGVVGTQYF	TGTGCCAGCAGCGGGGGGGTGGTCGGGACCCAGTACTTC
TRBJ1-2	.	TRBV4-3	TRBD1	CASSQETGIFYGYTF	TGCGCCAGCAGCCAAGAGACAGGGATCTTCTATGGCTACACCTTC
TRBJ2-1	.	TRBV19	.	CASSIVDYPNEQFF	TGTGCCAGTAGTATAGTGGACTATCCGAATGAGCAGTTCTTC
TRBJ2-7	.	TRBV28	.	CASSNRQGSYEQYF	TGTGCCAGCAGCAACCGGCAGGGCTCCTACGAGCAGTACTTC
TRBJ1-3	once	TRBV9	TRBD1	CASSVQGATGNTIYF	TGTGCCAGCAGCGTACAGGGGGCCACTGGAAACACCATATATTTT
TRBJ2-3	.	TRBV5-8	TRBD2	CASSSPGTSGPAGTDTQYF	TGTGCCAGCAGCTCGCCCGGGACTAGCGGTCCGGCTGGCACAGATACGCAGTATTTT
TRBJ1-1	.	TRBV5-1	.	CASSPFDMNTEAFF	TGCGCCAGCAGCCCCTTTGACATGAACACTGAAGCTTTCTTT
TRBJ1-5	once	TRBV5-1	TRBD1	CARIRDRVRNQPQHF	TGCGCCAGGATACGGGACAGGGTGCGCAATCAGCCCCAGCATTTT
TRBJ2-5	.	TRBV7-6	TRBD2	CASSLRTSGGAQETQYF	TGTGCCAGCAGCCTCAGGACTAGCGGGGGGGCCCAAGAGACCCAGTACTTC
TRBJ2-7	.	TRBV6-1	.	CASNQGLLSYEQYF	TGTGCCAGCAATCAGGGGCTGCTCTCCTACGAGCAGTACTTC
TRBJ2-5	.	TRBV4-1	TRBD1	CASSQEVQGRAEQYF	TGCGCCAGCAGCCAAGAAGTACAGGGGCGGGCGGAGCAGTACTTC
TRBJ2-5	.	TRBV2	TRBD2	CASGPTSAQETQYF	TGTGCCAGCGGTCCTACTAGCGCGCAAGAGACCCAGTACTTC
TRBJ2-1	.	TRBV5-1	TRBD2	CASSGTGTSGSYNEQFF	TGCGCCAGCAGCGGAACCGGGACTAGCGGGAGTTACAATGAGCAGTTCTTC
TRBJ1-4	.	TRBV7-8	TRBD1	CASSTTAGTGVAEKLFF	TGTGCCAGCAGCACTACAGCCGGGACAGGGGTTGCGGAAAAACTGTTTTTT
TRBJ1-5	.	TRBV30	TRBD1	CAWNRDRGFGSNQPQHF	TGTGCCTGGAACCGGGACAGGGGGTTCGGAAGCAATCAGCCCCAGCATTTT
TRBJ1-1	.	TRBV5-1	.	CASSLGGSNTEAFF	TGCGCCAGCAGCTTGGGCGGTTCGAACACTGAAGCTTTCTTT
TRBJ2-7	.	TRBV27	TRBD2	CASGLGTSVGEQYF	TGTGCCAGCGGTCTAGGGACTAGCGTAGGGGAGCAGTACTTC
TRBJ2-1	.	TRBV9	TRBD2	CASSLDSGGGDEQFF	TGTGCCAGCAGCCTCGATAGCGGGGGCGGGGATGAGCAGTTCTTC